What follows describes a single T cell receptor (beta chain). Antigen: not known. This CDR3 spans 12 amino acids. Germline V gene data show CDR1 as SGHAT and CDR2 as FQNNGV. Trimming stripped 6 bases from V and 12 bases from J, with 15 bases between. TCRdb redid the calling of the 5' RACE reads with MiXCR, one entry per CDR3 protein. The sample lists roughly 350,000 distinct CDR3 sequences, around 13% seen once, with roughly 20% in the top ten. The entry originates in a study of T-cell memory formation after mild COVID-19. Turning to the study itself: TCR clusters were largely donor specific. Whole-study findings and limits: Clones contracting across day 15 to 85 had a balanced CD4/CD8 profile; later expanding clones leaned CD4+. Clonal second-wave expansions that peaked on day 37 had unconfirmed SARS-CoV-2 specificity.

V is TRBV11-2 and J is TRBJ2-1, with D possibly matching TRBD1 (6 bases). The TCR originated in a man between 18 and 29 years old who had mild COVID-19 (a few samples of this study predate the infection). Cell type and time point are not known. Sequenced: PBMCs or a T cell subset sorted from them (not recorded which). The chain's CDR3 is CASRGGQIGQFF. Written as DNA, the CDR3 is TGTGCCAGCAGGGGCGGACAGATTGGGCAGTTCTTC.